The following is a T cell receptor (beta chain) sequence with its context. The antigen is undetermined. Assay used: immunoSEQ multiplex PCR; TCRdb lists only in-frame clones, some missing. The sample includes about 3,100 clones, around 84% of them seen just once. The normal lung sample lay at least 3 cm, and maximally far, from the tumour. The CDR3 is 16 residues long. The ends were cut back, 0 bases at V and 6 bases at J, with 19 bases in the middle. Germline values: CDR1 SGHRS, CDR2 YFSETQ. The sample belongs to a study of immune cell composition in non-small cell lung cancer. Points from the study as a whole: Tumour-reactive clones were not shown to match dominant in vivo tumour clones.

The sequenced material came from non-adjacent lung tissue. The clonotype was recovered from a human donor with non-small cell lung cancer. The donor label of this sample is uncertain. The chain carries TRBV5-1 and TRBJ2-7; D may be TRBD1 (5 bases). The CDR3 nucleotides are TGCGCCAGCAGCTTGGGGGGCGGCCTCACTCAGGGCGAGCAGTACTTC. Its protein is CASSLGGGLTQGEQYF. The full variable domain, rest sourced from reference TRBV5-1 and TRBJ2-7, is KAGVTQTPRYLIKTRGQQVTLSCSPISGHRSVSWYQQTPGQGLQFLFEYFSETQRNKGNFPGRFSGRQFSNSRSEMNVSTLELGDSALYLCASSLGGGLTQGEQYFGPGTRLTVT.